A single sample is the source of the 23 T cell receptor beta chains below, sequenced in a study of blood T cell repertoires in COVID-19. Some clones are missing from TCRdb's copy, which holds only in-frame ones; the method was immunoSEQ multiplex PCR. The repertoire holds 80,000 to 95,000 clones, with around 81% as singletons. Source material: peripheral blood. Source of these receptors: a man of 80 years or more with acute or convalescent COVID-19.

This clone was found a few times. CDR3 protein: CASSIRDRAPLEQYF. The CDR3 region has the DNA TGTGCCAGCAGTATCCGGGACAGGGCTCCGCTCGAGCAGTACTTC. The chain employs TRBV27 and TRBJ2-7, with TRBD1 matching over 9 bases. This CDR3 spans 15 amino acids. The germline V gene has CDR1 MNHEY and CDR2 SMNVEV (reference sequence). Unmatched junction bases numbered 11, after V lost 5 bases and J lost 6 bases.

The chain uses TRBV4-1 and TRBJ1-6; TRBD1 matches 9 bases. The CDR3 is 15 residues long. Germline CDR1 MGHRA, CDR2 YSYEKL. V trimming: 0 bases; J trimming: 9 bases; junction bases outside the gene matches: 3. The DNA for the CDR3 is TGCGCCAGCAGCCAAGAGGGACAGGGTGGTTCACCCCTCCACTTT. Translation: CASSQEGQGGSPLHF.

The rearrangement uses TRBV5-4 and TRBJ2-1, with 8 bases aligning to TRBD2. The V and J ends lost 6 bases and 6 bases, in that order; junction bases with no gene match: 11. Germline CDR1 and CDR2: SGHNT and YYREEE (reference sequence). The CDR3 runs 15 residues. The CDR3 is CASTGGAGPGNEQFF. The DNA for the CDR3 is TGTGCCAGCACCGGGGGGGCGGGACCCGGCAATGAGCAGTTCTTC.

Only one count was recorded for this clone. J is TRBJ2-7 and V is TRBV6-1, with D perhaps TRBD2 (7 bases). V dropped 2 bases and J dropped 0 bases, with 11 bases sitting between them. Germline-derived CDR1 and CDR2 are MNHNS and SASEGT. The CDR3 length is 15 residues. As DNA, the CDR3 is TGTGCCAGCAGTGAACGGGGGGCTAGCTCCTACGAGCAGTACTTC. Protein sequence: CASSERGASSYEQYF.

The chain has TRBV2 and TRBJ2-2; 7 bases agree with TRBD2. Trimming took 7 bases from V and 1 from J; bases not matched to a gene: 3. The CDR3 runs to 14 residues. Germline CDR1 reads SNHLY; CDR2 reads FYNNEI. DNA of the CDR3: TGTGCCAGCACGGGACTACTGAACACCGGGGAGCTGTTTTTT. It encodes CASTGLLNTGELFF.

The chain employs TRBV3-1 (or the pseudogene TRBV3-2) and TRBJ1-1, with D maybe TRBD1 (6 bases). The CDR3 sequence is 14 residues long. The V gene's germline CDR1 is LGHDT and CDR2 YNNKEL (reference sequence). With 6 bases removed from V and 0 bases from J, the gap between germline ends came to 11 bases. CDR3 nucleotide sequence: TGTGCCAGCAGAGGTGGGGGCGTGAACACTGAAGCTTTCTTT. Its translation is CASRGGGVNTEAFF.

The CDR3 spells CASSRVSSYNEQFF. In DNA, the CDR3 is TGTGCCAGCAGCCGGGTGTCCTCCTACAATGAGCAGTTCTTC. This sequence joins TRBV28 and TRBJ2-1; D unclear. Germline CDR1 reads MDHEN; CDR2 reads SYDVKM. V was clipped by 6 bases and J by 0 bases, with 9 bases between them. This CDR3 is built from 14 residues.

The gene calls are TRBV29-1 and TRBJ2-5, with D perhaps matching TRBD1 (6 bases). Deletions cut 2 bases from V and 4 bases from J, with 14 bases between. The CDR3 runs to 14 residues. The germline CDR1 and CDR2 sequences are SQVTM and ANQGSEA. The CDR3 DNA follows: TGCAGCGTTGAACCGACAGGTCCGGGAGAGACCCAGTACTTC. Protein sequence: CSVEPTGPGETQYF.

The chain uses TRBV12-3 or TRBV12-4 and TRBJ2-5, with 7 bases fitting TRBD1. J lost 5 bases, V lost 6 bases, and 3 bases had no gene match. CDR3 length equals 12 residues. The CDR3 DNA follows: TGTGCCAGCAGGTCACAGGGGGAGACCCAGTACTTC. Residues: CASRSQGETQYF.

The chain combines TRBV27 with TRBJ1-2; perhaps TRBD1 as D (5 bases). The CDR3 contains 13 residues. Between the trimmed V and J ends, which lost 6 bases and 7 bases, there was a span of 15 bases. Germline V gene lookup returns CDR1 MNHEY and CDR2 SMNVEV (reference sequence). CDR3: CASRSDRLGGYTF. In DNA, the CDR3 is TGTGCCAGCAGGTCCGACAGACTGGGTGGCTACACCTTC.

This clone was detected once. The CDR3 sequence: CASSPQEGSNTEAFF. The CDR3 DNA reads TGTGCCAGCTCCCCTCAGGAGGGGTCGAACACTGAAGCTTTCTTT. This sequence joins TRBV18 and TRBJ1-1, with a possible D match to TRBD1 (5 bases). Germline V lookup: CDR1 KGHSH, CDR2 LQKENI. The CDR3 spans 15 residues. V dropped 6 bases and J dropped 1 base, with 15 bases sitting between them.

The chain joins TRBV28 to TRBJ2-6, with a weak D call TRBD2 (6 bases). The CDR3 contains 15 residues. V lost 7 bases, J lost 3 bases, and 13 bases lay in between. Germline CDR1 and CDR2: MDHEN and SYDVKM. CDR3: CASKTPGVGANVLTF. CDR3 nucleotide sequence: TGTGCCAGCAAAACCCCGGGGGTTGGGGCCAACGTCCTGACTTTC.

The chain employs TRBV7-3 and TRBJ2-5; 14 nucleotides match TRBD2. The junction had 5 bases not matched to a gene; V was cut back by 2 bases and J by 3 bases. Germline CDR1 is SGHTA and CDR2 is FQGTGA. This CDR3 has 17 amino acids. CDR3 in amino acids: CASSLGPTSGREETQYF. DNA of the CDR3: TGTGCCAGCAGCTTAGGGCCGACTAGCGGGAGGGAAGAGACCCAGTACTTC.

The chain combines TRBV18 with TRBJ2-7; 8 nucleotides match TRBD1. The CDR3 is 15 residues long. The ends lost 3 bases at V and 2 bases at J; junction bases unmatched: 6. Looked up from germline, CDR1 is KGHSH and CDR2 is LQKENI. CDR3 sequence reads: CASSPPGTGPYEQYF. The DNA for the CDR3 is TGTGCCAGCTCACCGCCGGGGACAGGTCCCTACGAGCAGTACTTC.

V usage is TRBV5-6 and J usage is TRBJ1-5; D may be TRBD1 (5 bases). Germline-derived CDR1 and CDR2 are SGHDT and YYEEEE. Trimming left V 4 bases short and J 4 bases short, with 18 bases between. CDR3 length: 16 residues. The CDR3 is CASSTFPGGGNQPQHF. In DNA, the CDR3 is TGTGCCAGCAGCACCTTCCCCGGGGGTGGTAATCAGCCCCAGCATTTT.

The chain joins TRBV6-5 to TRBJ1-2; TRBD1 matches 7 bases. Germline V gene data show CDR1 as MNHEY and CDR2 as SVGAGI. This CDR3 spans 14 amino acids. V was clipped by 4 bases and J by 10 bases; unmatched bases: 12. The DNA of the CDR3 is TGTGCCAGCAGTTTCGGGACAGCTCCTCCGGTCTACACCTTC. Encoded protein: CASSFGTAPPVYTF.

This chain uses TRBV11-3 with TRBJ2-3; possibly TRBD2 for D (6 bases). Trimming cost V 3 bases and J 6 bases, with 22 bases left between them. Germline CDR1 reads SGHNT; CDR2 reads YENEEA. The CDR3 spans 17 residues. The CDR3 loop is CASSLGTQLMGRDTQYF. CDR3 DNA sequence: TGTGCCAGCAGCTTGGGCACCCAGCTGATGGGGAGGGATACGCAGTATTTT.

This chain links TRBV5-1 with TRBJ1-2, with unresolved D. The CDR3 is 12 residues long. Trimming shortened V by 5 bases and J by 6 bases, and 11 bases separated the two germline ends. The germline V gene encodes CDR1 SGHRS and CDR2 YFSETQ. DNA of the CDR3: TGCGCCAGCAGTCCGGAGTGGGATGGCTACACCTTC. Translating gives CASSPEWDGYTF.

This sequence joins TRBV18 and TRBJ1-5; TRBD1 might be the D (5 bases). CDR3 length equals 14 residues. Per the germline V gene, CDR1 is KGHSH and CDR2 is LQKENI. With 6 bases removed from V and 3 bases from J, the gap between germline ends came to 12 bases. CDR3 loop: CASSPDSPNQPQHF. CDR3 nucleotide sequence: TGTGCCAGCTCCCCAGACAGCCCCAATCAGCCCCAGCATTTT.

The chain recombines TRBV18 with TRBJ2-2; a weak D match, TRBD1 (6 bases). CDR3 length equals 13 residues. CDR1 is KGHSH and CDR2 is LQKENI in the germline V gene. V shed 4 bases and J shed 7 bases, with 10 bases lying between them. CDR3 in DNA: TGTGCCAGCTCACTATCAGGGGACGGGGAGCTGTTTTTT. Translated: CASSLSGDGELFF.

J is TRBJ2-3 and V is TRBV28; D perhaps matches TRBD1 (5 bases). Germline-derived CDR1 and CDR2 are MDHEN and SYDVKM. This CDR3 contains 15 residues. V was trimmed by 6 bases and J by 0 bases, leaving 13 bases between them. The CDR3 loop is CASRPRGISTDTQYF. The DNA for the CDR3 is TGTGCCAGCAGACCTAGGGGAATTAGCACAGATACGCAGTATTTT.

J is TRBJ1-3 and V is TRBV6-5, with 8 bases that match TRBD1. The germline V gene encodes CDR1 MNHEY and CDR2 SVGAGI. This CDR3 spans 14 amino acids. The V gene end was trimmed by 7 bases and the J gene end by 2 bases; junction bases not matched to a gene: 4. The CDR3 sequence is CASKTGVAGNTIYF. CDR3 coding DNA: TGTGCCAGCAAGACAGGGGTAGCTGGAAACACCATATATTTT.

In its sample, this clone was seen once. The chain employs TRBV28 and TRBJ1-6; TRBD1 might be the D (6 bases). The CDR3 is 14 residues long. CDR1 and CDR2 (germline): MDHEN, SYDVKM. Trimming pared 7 bases from V and 12 bases from J, leaving 19 bases between. CDR3 sequence (DNA): TGTGCCAGCACCCTACAGGGCTTTTTCGGACCCCTCCACTTT. This encodes CASTLQGFFGPLHF.